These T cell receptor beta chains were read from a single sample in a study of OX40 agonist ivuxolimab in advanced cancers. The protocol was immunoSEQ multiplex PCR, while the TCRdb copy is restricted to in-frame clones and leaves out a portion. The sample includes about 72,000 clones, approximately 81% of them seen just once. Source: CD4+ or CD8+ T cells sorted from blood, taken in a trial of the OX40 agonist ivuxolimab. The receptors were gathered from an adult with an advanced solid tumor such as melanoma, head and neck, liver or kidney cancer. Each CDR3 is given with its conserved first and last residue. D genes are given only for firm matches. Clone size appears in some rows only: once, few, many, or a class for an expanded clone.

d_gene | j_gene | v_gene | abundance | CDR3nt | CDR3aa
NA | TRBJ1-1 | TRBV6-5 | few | TGTGCCAGCAGTGACTTACGGATACTGAACACTGAAGCTTTCTTT | CASSDLRILNTEAFF
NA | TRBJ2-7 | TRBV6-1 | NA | TGTGCCAGCAGTGAAGCGGGGTCGGAGGGTTACGAGCAGTACTTC | CASSEAGSEGYEQYF
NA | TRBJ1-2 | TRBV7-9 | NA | TGTGCCAGCAGCCCCTGGGTGGGCTATGGCTACACCTTC | CASSPWVGYGYTF
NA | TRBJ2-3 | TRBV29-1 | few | TGCAGCGTCCCGTCGGGGGATACGCAGTATTTT | CSVPSGDTQYF
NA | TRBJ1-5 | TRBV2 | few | TGTGCCAGCAGTGCTGAGGGGGATGGGCAGCCCCAGCATTTT | CASSAEGDGQPQHF
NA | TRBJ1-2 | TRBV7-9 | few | TGTGCCAGCAGCCCCCTCGATGGTGGCTACACCTTC | CASSPLDGGYTF
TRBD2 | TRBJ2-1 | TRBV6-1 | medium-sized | TGTGCCAGCAGTGAACTAGCGGGCTCCTACAATGAGCAGTTCTTC | CASSELAGSYNEQFF
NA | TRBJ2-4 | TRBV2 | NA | TGTGCCAGTAAAAGCACCCTACTAGCCAAAAACATTCAGTACTTC | CASKSTLLAKNIQYF
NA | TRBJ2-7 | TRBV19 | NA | TGTGCCAGCAGCTACAGAGATGGGGTTTACGAGCAGTACTTC | CASSYRDGVYEQYF
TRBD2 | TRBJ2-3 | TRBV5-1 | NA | TGCGCCAGCAGCTTGGGTCCGGGACTAGACACAGATACGCAGTATTTT | CASSLGPGLDTDTQYF
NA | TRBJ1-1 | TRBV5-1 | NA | TGCGCCAGCAGCCCTCGGGAGGCTATGAACACTGAAGCTTTCTTT | CASSPREAMNTEAFF
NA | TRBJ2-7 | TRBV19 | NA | TGTGCCAGTAGTATAGAGAGCGGTCCGCCCTACGAGCAGTACTTC | CASSIESGPPYEQYF
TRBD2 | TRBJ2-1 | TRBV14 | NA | TGTGCCAGCAGCCTCGGACTAGCGGGAGTAGGTGAGCAGTTCTTC | CASSLGLAGVGEQFF
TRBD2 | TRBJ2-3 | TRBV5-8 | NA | TGTGCCAGCAGCGACGGACTAGCGGGGGTGACAGATACGCAGTATTTT | CASSDGLAGVTDTQYF